The clone carrying this T cell receptor (beta chain) was counted ten times or more. Every diagnosis used clinical symptoms, serum thyroxine and TRAb, thyroid ultrasound and orbital computed tomography. Source material for PBMCs was about 10 ml fresh peripheral blood. This sample is part of a study of T cells in Graves' hyperthyroidism and ophthalmopathy. V was pared by 3 bases and J by 6 bases, with 12 bases between. Per the germline V gene, CDR1 is LNHNV and CDR2 is YYDKDF (reference sequence). The CDR3 is 14 amino acids. TCR beta CDR3 regions were amplified from RNA transcripts. HTBI primers were used for first-round RT-PCR of the TCR CDR3. TCRdb analysed the multiplex PCR reads with MiXCR anew, one entry per CDR3 protein. The table records about 620,000 distinct CDR3 sequences, around 16% of them present only once.

This receptor was obtained from a woman aged 25 to 45 with Graves' hyperthyroidism. The specimen sequenced was blood. The chain employs TRBV15 and TRBJ2-1, with a tentative D call TRBD1 (5 bases). CDR3 sequence (DNA): TGTGCCACCAGCAGCCTACCCCAGGGCAATGAGCAGTTCTTC. Its translation: CATSSLPQGNEQFF.